A single sample gave rise to the 31 T cell receptor beta chains below, sequenced in a study of blood T cells in healthy people across ages. Primed by a sample-barcoded 5' primer and a J-beta primer mix, a second PCR proceeded for 7 to 11 cycles. Via MiXCR, TCRdb re-called the 5' RACE reads, giving one row per CDR3 protein. The sample has fewer than 900,000 distinct CDR3 sequences, around 40% seen once. Material: blood. Receptors were obtained from a woman between 55 and 75 years old in good health.

The V and J genes are TRBV9 and TRBJ2-3, with TRBD2 matching over 9 bases. This CDR3 has 16 residues. The trim removed 3 bases at V and 3 bases at J, leaving 8 bases unmatched. CDR1 and CDR2 from the germline V gene are SGDLS and YYNGEE. The CDR3 spells CASSGGLAVRTDTQYF. CDR3 DNA sequence: TGTGCCAGCAGCGGGGGACTAGCAGTGCGGACAGATACGCAGTATTTT. Complete variable domain (other parts from reference TRBV9 and TRBJ2-3): DSGVTQTPKHLITATGQRVTLRCSPRSGDLSVYWYQQSLDQGLQFLIQYYNGEERAKGNILERFSAQQFPDLHSELNLSSLELGDSALYFCASSGGLAVRTDTQYFGPGTRLTVL.

This clonotype came up a few times. V is TRBV27 and J is TRBJ2-3, with TRBD2 matching 9 bases. CDR3 size: 16 residues. Germline assignment: CDR1 MNHEY and CDR2 SMNVEV (reference sequence). J gave up 4 bases and V 3 bases, and 8 bases lay outside the gene matches. CDR3 in DNA: TGTGCCAGCAGTTTTTCGCGCGGGAGGGTTGCAGATACGCAGTATTTT. Amino acids: CASSFSRGRVADTQYF.

The chain employs TRBV3-1 and TRBJ2-1; no reliable D call. This CDR3 comprises 13 residues. Germline CDR1 is LGHDT and CDR2 is YNNKEL (reference sequence). V lost 3 bases, J lost 5 bases, and 8 bases lay in between. CDR3: CASSQGYHNEQFF. Written as DNA, the CDR3 is TGTGCCAGCAGCCAGGGCTACCACAATGAGCAGTTCTTC.

The chain couples TRBV9 to TRBJ2-7; D is ambiguous. Germline V gene lookup returns CDR1 SGDLS and CDR2 YYNGEE. Trimming left V 3 bases short and J 2 bases short, with 12 bases between. This CDR3 contains 14 residues. The CDR3 nucleotides read TGTGCCAGCAGCGCCTCGGGTATGGCCTACGAGCAGTACTTC. It translates to CASSASGMAYEQYF.

The rearrangement joins TRBV27 to TRBJ1-1, with D possibly matching TRBD1 (6 bases). The length of the CDR3 is 15 residues. Per germline, CDR1 MNHEY and CDR2 SMNVEV (reference sequence). Trimming pared 3 bases from V and 2 bases from J, leaving 13 bases between. The CDR3 DNA reads as TGTGCCAGCAGTTTGGACAGAGCCCCAAACACTGAAGCTTTCTTT. It translates to CASSLDRAPNTEAFF.

The chain carries TRBV6-5 and TRBJ1-1; no definite D call. This CDR3 contains 12 residues. The germline gives CDR1 MNHEY, CDR2 SVGAGI. V lost 0 bases and J lost 12, with 11 bases in between. The CDR3 reads CASSYSGFRPFF. CDR3 DNA: TGTGCCAGCAGTTACTCCGGGTTCCGACCTTTCTTT.

This clonotype has more than one count but fewer than ten. Sequence at one end of the junction differs from germline and may be a read error. The chain carries TRBV7-7 and TRBJ2-3, with D unclear. There are 15 residues in the CDR3. Germline V lookup: CDR1 SSHAT, CDR2 FNYEAQ (reference sequence). DNA of the CDR3: TGTGCTAGCAGCTTAGCCCACCAGAGCACAGATACGCAGTATTTT. It codes for CASSLAHQSTDTQYF. Based on the CDR3 plus reference TRBV7-7 and TRBJ2-3, the full variable domain is GAGVSQSPRYKVTKRGQDVTLRCDPISSHATLYWYQQALGQGPEFLTYFNYEAQPDKSGLPSDRFSAERPEGSISTLTIQRTEQRDSAMYRCASSLAHQSTDTQYFGPGTRLTVL.

J is TRBJ2-3 and V is TRBV6-2 or TRBV6-3; D is ambiguous. Germline CDR1 is MNHEY and CDR2 is SVGEGT. V was clipped by 0 bases and J by 2 bases, with 9 bases between them. The CDR3 runs to 15 residues. The CDR3: CASSYSTLLTDTQYF. The CDR3 coding sequence is TGTGCCAGCAGTTACTCGACACTCCTCACAGATACGCAGTATTTT.

The V gene is TRBV15, the J gene TRBJ1-2; 9 bases are shared with TRBD1. CDR3 length: 15 residues. Germline loops: CDR1 LNHNV, CDR2 YYDKDF (reference sequence). V lost 1 base, J lost 4 bases, and 4 bases stayed unmatched. CDR3 residues: CATSRGTGERYGYTF. The CDR3 bases are TGTGCCACCAGCAGAGGGACAGGGGAACGCTATGGCTACACCTTC.

This clonotype was observed a handful of times. The V gene is TRBV11-2, the J gene TRBJ2-7; D ambiguous. The CDR3 spans 13 residues. Looked up from germline, CDR1 is SGHAT and CDR2 is FQNNGV. V was shortened by 1 base and J by 6 bases, with 10 bases between the two germline ends. The CDR3 nucleotides read TGTGCCAGCAGCTTAGTTCTAGAAGTCGAGCAGTACTTC. Protein: CASSLVLEVEQYF.

The rearrangement links TRBV11-2 to TRBJ2-5, with 7 nucleotides matching TRBD2. CDR1 SGHAT and CDR2 FQNNGV come from the germline V gene. This CDR3 comprises 13 residues. The V gene end was trimmed by 5 bases and the J gene end by 6 bases; junction bases not matched to a gene: 6. The CDR3 coding sequence is TGTGCCAGCAGCGCCGGGGAGGGGCAGACCCAGTACTTC. The encoded protein is CASSAGEGQTQYF. Complete variable domain (other parts from reference TRBV11-2 and TRBJ2-5): EAGVAQSPRYKIIEKRQSVAFWCNPISGHATLYWYQQILGQGPKLLIQFQNNGVVDDSQLPKDRFSAERLKGVDSTLKIQPAKLEDSAVYLCASSAGEGQTQYFGPGTRLLVL.

Only a few counts were recorded for this clonotype. The chain links TRBV24-1 to TRBJ2-3, with TRBD1 matching 11 bases. The CDR3 is 17 amino acids. From germline, CDR1 is KGHDR and CDR2 SFDVKD. Trimming took 3 bases from V and 5 from J; bases not matched to a gene: 9. The CDR3 nucleotides are TGTGCCACCAGTGATGCCTCGGACAGGGGGCGTGAAGATACGCAGTATTTT. Translated, it gives CATSDASDRGREDTQYF.

The chain links TRBV2 to TRBJ2-4; 13 bases align to TRBD2. The CDR3 spans 19 residues. In germline, CDR1 is SNHLY, CDR2 FYNNEI. The V segment lost 3 bases and the J segment 3 bases; nucleotides outside the gene matches: 11. The chain's CDR3 is CASSDLLAGGQGGKNIQYF. The DNA for the CDR3 is TGTGCCAGCAGTGACCTACTAGCGGGGGGGCAGGGTGGCAAAAACATTCAGTACTTC. Variable domain in full (rest from reference TRBV2 and TRBJ2-4): EPEVTQTPSHQVTQMGQEVILRCVPISNHLYFYWYRQILGQKVEFLVSFYNNEISEKSEIFDDQFSVERPDGSNFTLKIRSTKLEDSAMYFCASSDLLAGGQGGKNIQYFGAGTRLSVL.

This clonotype was observed a handful of times. V usage is TRBV10-3 and J usage is TRBJ1-2; TRBD1 aligns across 7 bases. The CDR3 length is 16 residues. Trimming took 0 bases from V and 7 from J; bases not matched to a gene: 11. Germline CDR1 ENHRY, CDR2 SYGVKD. CDR3 coding DNA: TGTGCCATCAGTGAGTCGAAAGGGGGCGAGGAAGGTGGCTACACCTTC. It is translated as CAISESKGGEEGGYTF.

There are a few counts of this clonotype. The chain combines TRBV29-1 with TRBJ2-1; D is unclear. The CDR3 covers 10 residues. The germline V gene has CDR1 SQVTM and CDR2 ANQGSEA. V was trimmed by 5 bases and J by 10 bases, leaving 9 bases between them. The CDR3 loop reads CSVRLREQFF. DNA for the CDR3: TGCAGCGTTAGGTTGCGGGAGCAGTTCTTC.

The gene calls are TRBV4-1 and TRBJ2-4; 8 bases are a match to TRBD1. With 0 bases clipped from V and 5 bases from J, the junction kept 6 bases outside the gene matches. The CDR3 runs 16 residues. Germline lookup yields CDR1 MGHRA and CDR2 YSYEKL. The CDR3 DNA reads TGCGCCAGCAGCCAAGAGATCCAGGGGGCCCAAAACATTCAGTACTTC. Its protein is CASSQEIQGAQNIQYF.

This clonotype showed up just a few times. This chain connects TRBV6-1 to TRBJ1-2; no reliable D call. V lost 4 bases and J lost 4, with 10 bases in between. The CDR3 contains 13 residues. Germline CDR1 MNHNS, CDR2 SASEGT. The CDR3 nucleotides read TGTGCCAGCAGTGGAGACAAAATCTATGGCTACACCTTC. Residues: CASSGDKIYGYTF.

This clonotype turned up a few times. The chain joins TRBV18 to TRBJ1-5; D gene ambiguous. Trimming took 8 bases from V and 6 from J, leaving 14 bases between them. Germline CDR1 is KGHSH and CDR2 is LQKENI. This CDR3 contains 13 residues. The CDR3 sequence: CASGPKESQPQHF. In DNA form, the CDR3 reads TGTGCCAGCGGGCCGAAGGAAAGTCAGCCCCAGCATTTT.

This clonotype has only a few counts. CDR3 nucleotide sequence: TGTGCCAGCAGTGAAAACCTCTACACAGATACGCAGTATTTT. This encodes CASSENLYTDTQYF. The V call is TRBV6-1, the J call TRBJ2-3; D is ambiguous. V was clipped by 2 bases and J by 2 bases, with 8 bases between them. Germline values: CDR1 MNHNS, CDR2 SASEGT. The CDR3 totals 14 residues.

Comment on this clonotype: A much more abundant neighbour one base away suggests this may be a read error. V gene TRBV5-1 combines with J gene TRBJ2-5; D gene unclear. Germline V lookup: CDR1 SGHRS, CDR2 YFSETQ. The CDR3 length is 13 residues. The CDR3 coding sequence is TGCGCCAGCAGCTTGGGTAACCGAGAGGCCCAGTACTTC. Protein sequence: CASSLGNREAQYF.

The genes are TRBV6-2 or TRBV6-3 and TRBJ2-3; TRBD2 might be the D (6 bases). Germline lookup yields CDR1 MNHEY and CDR2 SVGEGT. The V gene lost 5 bases and the J gene lost 14 bases, with 17 bases spanning the gap. The CDR3 is 12 amino acids. As DNA, the CDR3 is TGTGCCAGCAGTGGATCCGGGACTCGGTCGTATTTT. Translating gives CASSGSGTRSYF.

This clonotype was picked up many times. The chain combines TRBV3-1 with TRBJ2-5; TRBD1 might be the D (6 bases). CDR3 length equals 11 residues. CDR1 and CDR2 (germline): LGHDT, YNNKEL (reference sequence). The germline V and J ends were trimmed by 3 bases and 8 bases, with 7 bases remaining between them. CDR3 protein: CASSQGATQYF. The CDR3 DNA reads TGTGCCAGCAGCCAGGGGGCTACCCAGTACTTC.

The chain is built from TRBV10-3 and TRBJ1-5, with unresolved D. The CDR3 has 15 amino acids. CDR1 and CDR2 from the germline V gene are ENHRY and SYGVKD. Trimming removed 1 base from V and 1 base from J, with 8 bases in between. CDR3 sequence reads: CAISEWVGSNQPQHF. CDR3 DNA sequence: TGTGCCATCAGTGAGTGGGTGGGAAGCAATCAGCCCCAGCATTTT.

V usage is TRBV6-5 and J usage is TRBJ1-5; 9 bases map to TRBD1. The V gene's germline CDR1 is MNHEY and CDR2 SVGAGI. The ends lost 6 bases at V and 10 bases at J; junction bases unmatched: 7. The CDR3 spans 13 residues. CDR3 DNA: TGTGCCAGCAGCGACAGGGGGGCAAGCCCCCAGCATTTT. It is translated as CASSDRGASPQHF.

V is TRBV9 and J is TRBJ2-7, with 8 bases fitting TRBD1. Germline CDR1 SGDLS, CDR2 YYNGEE. CDR3 size: 14 residues. After removal of 4 bases from V and 2 bases from J, the junction contained 5 bases not matched to a gene. The CDR3 is CASSFGTGAYEQYF. DNA for the CDR3: TGTGCCAGCAGCTTCGGGACAGGCGCCTACGAGCAGTACTTC.

The chain carries TRBV3-1 and TRBJ2-1, with a tentative D call TRBD2 (6 bases). Germline V gene lookup returns CDR1 LGHDT and CDR2 YNNKEL (reference sequence). The CDR3 contains 13 residues. The V end was cut by 3 bases, the J end by 6 bases, with 9 bases between. This CDR3 reads CASSQAGPNEQFF. The CDR3 DNA is TGTGCCAGCAGCCAGGCGGGGCCCAATGAGCAGTTCTTC.

This clonotype was counted only a few times. The chain has TRBV7-2 and TRBJ2-3, with TRBD1 matching 10 bases. The CDR3 extends over 18 amino acids. Germline CDR1 reads SGHTA; CDR2 reads FQGNSA. The ends lost 6 bases at V and 2 bases at J; junction bases unmatched: 14. CDR3 sequence: CASRLRTPGQGYTDTQYF. Here the CDR3 DNA reads TGTGCCAGCAGACTTAGGACACCGGGACAGGGGTACACAGATACGCAGTATTTT.

V gene TRBV4-3 combines with J gene TRBJ1-5; tentatively, D is TRBD1 (5 bases). Germline V CDR1 and CDR2: LGHNA, YSLEER. The CDR3 is 15 residues long. The V end lost 0 bases, the J end lost 3 bases, and 9 bases lay between the germline ends. The CDR3 sequence: CASSQEGDVNQPQHF. CDR3 in DNA: TGCGCCAGCAGCCAAGAAGGGGACGTCAATCAGCCCCAGCATTTT.

This clonotype came up a few times. This sequence joins TRBV9 and TRBJ2-7; 9 positions agree with TRBD2. The J segment lost 6 bases and the V segment lost 3 bases, leaving 10 bases of the junction unmatched. CDR3 length: 15 residues. The germline V gene encodes CDR1 SGDLS and CDR2 YYNGEE. The CDR3 sequence is CASSALEAGGFEQYF. The CDR3 nucleotides are TGTGCCAGCAGCGCATTAGAAGCGGGGGGCTTCGAGCAGTACTTC.

This chain links TRBV7-8 with TRBJ2-1; TRBD2 matches at 7 bases. Judging by the DNA end, TRBJ2-7 fits better; the J call may be wrong. The CDR3 is 18 residues long. Per germline, CDR1 SGHVS and CDR2 FQNEAQ. CDR3 region: CASSREGRGRSSYNEQYF. For the CDR3, the DNA is TGTGCCAGCAGCAGGGAGGGGAGAGGTCGGAGCTCCTACAATGAGCAGTACTTC.

This clonotype came up many times. The rearrangement joins TRBV28 to TRBJ2-7; 9 bases agree with TRBD1. The CDR3 runs to 14 residues. V trimming: 5 bases; J trimming: 3 bases; junction bases outside the gene matches: 5. Germline CDR1 and CDR2: MDHEN and SYDVKM. The CDR3: CASSPTGGNYEQYF. The CDR3 region has the DNA TGTGCCAGCAGTCCCACAGGGGGCAACTACGAGCAGTACTTC.